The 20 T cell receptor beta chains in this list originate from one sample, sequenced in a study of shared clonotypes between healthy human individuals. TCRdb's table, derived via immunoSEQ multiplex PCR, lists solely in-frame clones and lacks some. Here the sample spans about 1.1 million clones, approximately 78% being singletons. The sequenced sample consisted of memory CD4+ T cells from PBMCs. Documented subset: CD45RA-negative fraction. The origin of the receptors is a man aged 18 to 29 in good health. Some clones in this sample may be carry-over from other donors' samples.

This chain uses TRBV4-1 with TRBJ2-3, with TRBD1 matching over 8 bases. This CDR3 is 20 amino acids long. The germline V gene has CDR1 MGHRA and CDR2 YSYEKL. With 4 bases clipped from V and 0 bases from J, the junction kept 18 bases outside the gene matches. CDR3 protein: CASSRLPRGPRGPSTDTQYF. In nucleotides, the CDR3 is TGCGCCAGCAGCCGTCTCCCCAGGGGGCCCAGGGGGCCTAGCACAGATACGCAGTATTTT.

CDR3 amino acids: CASAPALGYNEQFF. CDR3 DNA sequence: TGTGCCAGCGCACCGGCTCTGGGGTACAATGAGCAGTTCTTC. The rearrangement joins TRBV6-5 to TRBJ2-1, with D hard to call. CDR3 size: 14 residues. CDR1 is MNHEY, CDR2 SVGAGI, per germline. The V and J ends lost 8 bases and 4 bases respectively, with 15 bases between them.

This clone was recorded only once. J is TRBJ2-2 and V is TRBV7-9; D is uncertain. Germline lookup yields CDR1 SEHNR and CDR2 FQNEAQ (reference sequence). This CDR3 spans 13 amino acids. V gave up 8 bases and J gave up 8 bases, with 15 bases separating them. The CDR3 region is CASVFGVAGELFF. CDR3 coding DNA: TGTGCCAGCGTCTTCGGAGTGGCGGGGGAGCTGTTTTTT.

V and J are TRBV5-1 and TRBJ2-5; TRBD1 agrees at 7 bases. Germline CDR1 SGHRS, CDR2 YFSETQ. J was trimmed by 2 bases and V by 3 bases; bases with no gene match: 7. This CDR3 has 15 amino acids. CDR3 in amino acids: CASSSQGFIQETQYF. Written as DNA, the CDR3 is TGCGCCAGCAGCTCACAGGGGTTTATTCAAGAGACCCAGTACTTC.

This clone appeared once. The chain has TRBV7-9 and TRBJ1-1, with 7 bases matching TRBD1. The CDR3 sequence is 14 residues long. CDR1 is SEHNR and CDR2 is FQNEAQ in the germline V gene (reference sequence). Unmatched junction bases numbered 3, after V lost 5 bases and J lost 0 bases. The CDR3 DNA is TGTGCCAGCAGCCCCGGGACAGTGAACACTGAAGCTTTCTTT. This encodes CASSPGTVNTEAFF.

In DNA form, the CDR3 reads TGTGCCAGCACGAGGGGGCCGCCCTCCTACGAGCAGTACTTC. This gives the protein CASTRGPPSYEQYF. The rearrangement joins TRBV6-5 to TRBJ2-7, with 7 bases identical to TRBD1. Germline V CDR1 and CDR2: MNHEY, SVGAGI. The CDR3 sequence is 14 residues long. V trimming: 7 bases; J trimming: 0 bases; junction bases outside the gene matches: 6.

CDR3 protein: CASRTLSANVLTF. CDR3 in DNA: TGCGCCAGTAGGACACTGTCGGCCAACGTCCTGACTTTC. V gene TRBV4-1 combines with J gene TRBJ2-6; maybe TRBD1 (5 bases). Trimming cost V 9 bases and J 6 bases, with 12 bases left between them. The CDR3 has 13 amino acids. The germline V gene has CDR1 MGHRA and CDR2 YSYEKL.

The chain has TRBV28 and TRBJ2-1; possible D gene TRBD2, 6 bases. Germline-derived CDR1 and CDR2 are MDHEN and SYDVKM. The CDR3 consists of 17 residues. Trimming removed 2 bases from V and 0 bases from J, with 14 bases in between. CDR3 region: CASSLRAGLSSYNEQFF. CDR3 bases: TGTGCCAGCAGTTTAAGAGCGGGCCTAAGCTCCTACAATGAGCAGTTCTTC.

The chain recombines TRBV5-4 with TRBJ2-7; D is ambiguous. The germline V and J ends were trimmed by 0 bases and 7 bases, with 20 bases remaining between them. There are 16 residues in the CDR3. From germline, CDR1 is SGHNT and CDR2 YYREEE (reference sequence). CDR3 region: CASSLASTSLALEQYF. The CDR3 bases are TGTGCCAGCAGCTTGGCCTCCACCAGCCTGGCTTTGGAGCAGTACTTC.

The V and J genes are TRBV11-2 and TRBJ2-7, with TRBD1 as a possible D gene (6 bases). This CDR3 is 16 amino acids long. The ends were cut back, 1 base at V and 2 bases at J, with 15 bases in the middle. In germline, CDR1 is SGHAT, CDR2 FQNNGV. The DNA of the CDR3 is TGTGCCAGCAGCTTAGCCTCAGGGGATGGGGCCTACGAGCAGTACTTC. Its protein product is CASSLASGDGAYEQYF.

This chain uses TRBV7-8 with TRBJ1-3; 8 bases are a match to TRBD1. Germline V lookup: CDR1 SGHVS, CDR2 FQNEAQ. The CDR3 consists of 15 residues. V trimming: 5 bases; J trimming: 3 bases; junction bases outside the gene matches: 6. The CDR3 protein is CASSVTGGSGNTIYF. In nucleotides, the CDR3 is TGTGCCAGCAGCGTCACAGGGGGTAGTGGAAACACCATATATTTT.

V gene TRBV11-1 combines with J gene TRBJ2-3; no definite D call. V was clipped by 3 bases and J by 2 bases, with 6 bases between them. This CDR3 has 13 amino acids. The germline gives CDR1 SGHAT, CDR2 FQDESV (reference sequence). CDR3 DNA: TGTGCCAGCAGCTTGGCAGCCACAGATACGCAGTATTTT. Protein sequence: CASSLAATDTQYF.

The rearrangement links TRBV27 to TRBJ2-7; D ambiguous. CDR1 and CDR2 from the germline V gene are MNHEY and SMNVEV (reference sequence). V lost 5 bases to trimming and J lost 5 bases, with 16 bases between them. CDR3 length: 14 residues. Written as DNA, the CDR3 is TGTGCCAGCAGTGAAAGGGTATCTCGGGACGAGCAGTACTTC. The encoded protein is CASSERVSRDEQYF.

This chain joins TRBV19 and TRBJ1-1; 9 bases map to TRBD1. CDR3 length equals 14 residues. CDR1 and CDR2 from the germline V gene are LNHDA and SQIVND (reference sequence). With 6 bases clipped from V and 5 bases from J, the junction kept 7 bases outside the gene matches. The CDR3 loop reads CASRKTGGWTEAFF. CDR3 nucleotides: TGTGCCAGTAGGAAGACAGGGGGATGGACTGAAGCTTTCTTT.

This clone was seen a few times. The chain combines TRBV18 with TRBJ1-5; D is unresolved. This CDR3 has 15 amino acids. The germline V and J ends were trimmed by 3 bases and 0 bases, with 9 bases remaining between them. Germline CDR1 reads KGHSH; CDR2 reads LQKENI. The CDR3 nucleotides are TGTGCCAGCTCACCGTCCGGATTTAGCAATCAGCCCCAGCATTTT. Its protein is CASSPSGFSNQPQHF.

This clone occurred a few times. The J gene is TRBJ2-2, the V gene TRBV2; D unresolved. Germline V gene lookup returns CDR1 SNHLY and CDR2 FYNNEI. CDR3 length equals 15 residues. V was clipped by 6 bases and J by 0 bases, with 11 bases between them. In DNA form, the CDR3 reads TGTGCCAGCAGGTCCGAGACTTCGAACACCGGGGAGCTGTTTTTT. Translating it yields CASRSETSNTGELFF. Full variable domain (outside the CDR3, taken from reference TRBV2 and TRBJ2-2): EPEVTQTPSHQVTQMGQEVILRCVPISNHLYFYWYRQILGQKVEFLVSFYNNEISEKSEIFDDQFSVERPDGSNFTLKIRSTKLEDSAMYFCASRSETSNTGELFFGEGSRLTVL.

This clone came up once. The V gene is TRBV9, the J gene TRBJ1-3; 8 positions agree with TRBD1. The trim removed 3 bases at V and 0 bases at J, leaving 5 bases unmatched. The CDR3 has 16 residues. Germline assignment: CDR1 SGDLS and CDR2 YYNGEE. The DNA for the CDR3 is TGTGCCAGCAGCGCGGACAGGGTTTTCTCTGGAAACACCATATATTTT. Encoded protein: CASSADRVFSGNTIYF.

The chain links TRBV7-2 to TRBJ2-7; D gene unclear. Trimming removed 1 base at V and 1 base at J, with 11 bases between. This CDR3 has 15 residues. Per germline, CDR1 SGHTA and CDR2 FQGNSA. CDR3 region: CASSLGAEVSYEQYF. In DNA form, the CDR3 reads TGTGCCAGCAGCTTAGGGGCAGAGGTTTCCTACGAGCAGTACTTC.

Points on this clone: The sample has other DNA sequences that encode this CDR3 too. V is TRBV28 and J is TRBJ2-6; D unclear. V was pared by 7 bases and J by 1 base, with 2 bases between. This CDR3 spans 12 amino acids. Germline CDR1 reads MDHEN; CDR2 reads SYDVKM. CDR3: CASTSGANVLTF. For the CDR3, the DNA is TGTGCCAGCACATCTGGGGCCAACGTCCTGACTTTC.

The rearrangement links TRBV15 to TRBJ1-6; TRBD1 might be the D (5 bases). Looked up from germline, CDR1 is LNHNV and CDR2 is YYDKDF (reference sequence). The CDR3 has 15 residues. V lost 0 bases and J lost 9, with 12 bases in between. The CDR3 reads CATSRDQGLGSPLHF. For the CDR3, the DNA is TGTGCCACCAGCAGAGATCAGGGTTTGGGTTCACCCCTCCACTTT.